A single count supports the clone carrying this T cell receptor beta chain. This sample is drawn from a study of shared clonotypes between healthy human individuals. TCRdb keeps only in-frame clones here, not all; method: immunoSEQ multiplex PCR. The data hold 980,000 or so clones, with around three quarters observed a single time. The V gene end was trimmed by 1 base and the J gene end by 5 bases; junction bases not matched to a gene: 6. The germline V gene encodes CDR1 SGHTA and CDR2 FQGNSA. The CDR3 has 16 residues. The chain carries TRBV7-2 and TRBJ2-2; 8 nucleotides align to TRBD2. Material for sequencing was memory CD4+ T cells sorted from blood. Subset meaning: CD45RA-negative fraction. This clonotype originated in a man in his late teens or twenties in good health. In DNA, the CDR3 is TGTGCCAGCAGCTTAGTATTTAGCGGGGCAACCGGGGAGCTGTTTTTT. Protein sequence: CASSLVFSGATGELFF.